The 19 T cell receptor beta chains below all came from one sample that was sequenced in a study of blood T cell repertoires in COVID-19. Produced via immunoSEQ multiplex PCR; TCRdb's table is partial and in-frame only. The sample consists of around 30,000 clones, 90% of them appearing once. Sequencing was carried out using peripheral blood. The receptors derive from a man aged 65 to 79 with active or convalescent COVID-19.

A few counts support this clone. The chain carries TRBV13 and TRBJ2-2; 12 positions match TRBD2. The CDR3 consists of 16 residues. The V segment lost 6 bases and the J segment 4 bases; nucleotides outside the gene matches: 6. The germline gives CDR1 PRHDT, CDR2 FYEKMQ (reference sequence). CDR3 bases: TGTGCCAGCAGTTACAGACTAGCGGGAGCCACCGGGGAGCTGTTTTTT. It codes for CASSYRLAGATGELFF.

The V gene is TRBV6-6, the J gene TRBJ2-5, with a possible D match to TRBD1 (5 bases). From germline, CDR1 is MNHNY and CDR2 SVGAGI (reference sequence). Trimming took off 0 bases at V and 5 bases at J, with 10 bases between the two ends. The CDR3 runs 14 residues. The CDR3 region is CASSYSQARETQYF. CDR3 sequence (DNA): TGTGCCAGCAGTTACTCACAGGCGAGGGAGACCCAGTACTTC.

The rearrangement uses TRBV5-1 and TRBJ2-5; the match to TRBD2 covers 9 bases. J lost 5 bases, V lost 6 bases, and 8 bases had no gene match. The length of the CDR3 is 14 residues. Looked up from germline, CDR1 is SGHRS and CDR2 is YFSETQ. CDR3: CASTSSGGQETQYF. The CDR3 bases are TGCGCCAGCACGAGTAGCGGGGGTCAGGAGACCCAGTACTTC.

The rearrangement links TRBV5-1 to TRBJ2-3; D might be TRBD2 (6 bases). V was clipped by 3 bases and J by 2 bases, with 13 bases between them. This CDR3 region has 15 residues. Per germline, CDR1 SGHRS and CDR2 YFSETQ. The CDR3 loop is CASSSQRGNTDTQYF. CDR3 sequence (DNA): TGCGCCAGCAGCTCTCAACGGGGGAACACAGATACGCAGTATTTT.

This chain connects TRBV7-2 to TRBJ2-7; D is uncertain. The ends were cut back, 5 bases at V and 1 base at J, with 12 bases in the middle. The CDR3 consists of 14 residues. In germline, CDR1 is SGHTA, CDR2 FQGNSA. CDR3 bases: TGTGCCAGCAGCCCTCAGACCGGGTCCTACGAGCAGTACTTC. The encoded protein is CASSPQTGSYEQYF.

This clone is a singleton in its sample. The V call is TRBV9, the J call TRBJ2-3; TRBD2 agrees at 9 bases. Trimming at V came to 3 bases and at J to 2 bases, leaving 4 bases not matched to a gene. The CDR3 length is 15 residues. CDR1 is SGDLS, CDR2 YYNGEE, per germline. The CDR3: CASSATSGITDTQYF. In DNA form, the CDR3 reads TGTGCCAGCAGCGCGACTAGCGGAATCACAGATACGCAGTATTTT.

The chain couples TRBV27 to TRBJ2-4, with 7 bases identical to TRBD2. The length of the CDR3 is 16 residues. With 6 bases clipped from V and 0 bases from J, the junction kept 8 bases outside the gene matches. CDR1 MNHEY and CDR2 SMNVEV come from the germline V gene (reference sequence). The CDR3 nucleotides read TGTGCCAGCAGGGGGGAGGGGTTTCGAGCCAAAAACATTCAGTACTTC. Translated, it gives CASRGEGFRAKNIQYF.

The gene calls are TRBV5-1 and TRBJ1-4; D possibly corresponds to TRBD1 (6 bases). Trimming removed 5 bases at V and 0 bases at J, with 11 bases between. Germline-derived CDR1 and CDR2 are SGHRS and YFSETQ. The CDR3 has 15 amino acids. Here the CDR3 reads CASRTQGTTNEKLFF. For the CDR3, the DNA is TGCGCCAGCAGAACTCAGGGGACAACTAATGAAAAACTGTTTTTT.

The J gene is TRBJ1-1, the V gene TRBV28; D is perhaps TRBD1 (5 bases). Trimming shortened V by 5 bases and J by 4 bases, and 8 bases separated the two germline ends. Germline CDR1 is MDHEN and CDR2 is SYDVKM. This CDR3 contains 12 residues. The chain's CDR3 is CASSPGSTEAFF. The CDR3 DNA sequence: TGTGCCAGCAGTCCAGGGTCCACTGAAGCTTTCTTT.

This clone is a singleton in its sample. The chain recombines TRBV9 with TRBJ1-1, with a tentative D call TRBD1 (5 bases). There are 19 residues in the CDR3. V lost 2 bases and J lost 7, with 30 bases in between. CDR1 and CDR2 from the germline V gene are SGDLS and YYNGEE. The CDR3 is CASSVGTSLGRRVSVEAFF. CDR3 in DNA: TGTGCCAGCAGCGTCGGGACTTCCCTAGGGCGAAGGGTCAGCGTTGAAGCTTTCTTT.

CDR3 nucleotide sequence: TGTGCCAGCAGCTTAGGTTGGGCTCAGAATTCACCCCTCCACTTT. Its protein product is CASSLGWAQNSPLHF. The chain couples TRBV7-8 to TRBJ1-6, with D unresolved. This CDR3 comprises 15 residues. The V end was cut by 1 base, the J end by 7 bases, with 11 bases between. Germline V gene data show CDR1 as SGHVS and CDR2 as FQNEAQ.

The rearrangement joins TRBV19 to TRBJ1-6, with 8 bases fitting TRBD1. Germline CDR1 reads LNHDA; CDR2 reads SQIVND (reference sequence). The ends lost 6 bases at V and 8 bases at J; junction bases unmatched: 3. The CDR3 runs to 13 residues. The CDR3 region has the DNA TGTGCCAGTAGGGACAGGGTAGATTCACCCCTCCACTTT. Translation: CASRDRVDSPLHF.

This chain connects TRBV5-1 to TRBJ2-5, with a weak D call TRBD2 (6 bases). Germline values: CDR1 SGHRS, CDR2 YFSETQ. V lost 7 bases and J lost 2, with 15 bases in between. The CDR3 runs 14 residues. CDR3 sequence: CASAGGVPQETQYF. As DNA, the CDR3 is TGCGCCAGCGCTGGCGGGGTACCTCAAGAGACCCAGTACTTC.

V and J are TRBV21-1 and TRBJ1-2; the table calls TRBD1, which could not be checked here. TRBV21-1 is annotated as a pseudogene. The length of the CDR3 is 18 residues. The CDR3 bases are TGTGCCAGCAGCAACCCTTGCTCCAAAGGGGGAATTTTAGGTGGCTACACCTTC. Protein: CASSNPCSKGGILGGYTF.

This clone has just a few counts. This sequence joins TRBV24-1 and TRBJ1-1, with a weak D call TRBD1 (6 bases). From germline, CDR1 is KGHDR and CDR2 SFDVKD. The CDR3 is made up of 15 amino acids. V was trimmed by 2 bases and J by 1 base, leaving 10 bases between them. CDR3 in DNA: TGTGCCACCAGTGATTCGACCAGGGGGAACACTGAAGCTTTCTTT. Translation: CATSDSTRGNTEAFF.

This clone was counted a single time. The CDR3 coding sequence is TGTGCCAGCAGCTCCCTGACCGGGGAGCTGTTTTTT. As protein: CASSSLTGELFF. The chain employs TRBV7-9 and TRBJ2-2; D is uncertain. From germline, CDR1 is SEHNR and CDR2 FQNEAQ (reference sequence). V was cut by 4 bases and J by 5 bases, with 5 bases left in between. The CDR3 contains 12 residues.

CDR3 DNA sequence: TGTGCCAGCAGTTACTCGCTTGTCCCCAGCGCGTCACCCCTCCACTTT. This gives the protein CASSYSLVPSASPLHF. The genes are TRBV6-5 and TRBJ1-6; D unresolved. Looked up from germline, CDR1 is MNHEY and CDR2 is SVGAGI. The CDR3 runs to 16 residues. V lost 0 bases, J lost 10 bases, and 16 bases lay in between.

The chain carries TRBV3-1 (or the pseudogene TRBV3-2) and TRBJ1-3; possible D gene TRBD1, 6 bases. The CDR3 extends over 15 amino acids. Germline assignment: CDR1 LGHDT and CDR2 YNNKEL (reference sequence). Trimming removed 5 bases from V and 0 bases from J, with 11 bases in between. The CDR3 nucleotides read TGTGCCAGCAGCACGGGACACCCCTCTGGAAACACCATATATTTT. The encoded protein is CASSTGHPSGNTIYF.

The genes are TRBV3-1 (or the pseudogene TRBV3-2) and TRBJ2-1; 9 bases match TRBD2. This CDR3 spans 14 amino acids. Germline CDR1 reads LGHDT; CDR2 reads YNNKEL (reference sequence). J lost 10 bases, V lost 4 bases, and 8 bases had no gene match. The CDR3 DNA follows: TGTGCCAGCAGCCTTAGCGGGAGTTTACGGGAGCAGTTCTTC. It encodes CASSLSGSLREQFF.